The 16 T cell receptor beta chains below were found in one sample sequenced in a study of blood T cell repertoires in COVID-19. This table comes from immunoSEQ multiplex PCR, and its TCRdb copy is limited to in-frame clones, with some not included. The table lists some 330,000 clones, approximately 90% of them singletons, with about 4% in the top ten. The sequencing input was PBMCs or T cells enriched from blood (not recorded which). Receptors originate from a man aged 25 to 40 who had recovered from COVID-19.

In DNA, the CDR3 is TGTGCCAGCAGCCCGGACAGGGGGTATGGCTACACCTTC. Protein product: CASSPDRGYGYTF. This chain links TRBV12-3 or TRBV12-4 with TRBJ1-2; 10 bases fit TRBD1. Trimming at V came to 6 bases and at J to 5 bases, leaving 3 bases not matched to a gene. The CDR3 covers 13 residues.

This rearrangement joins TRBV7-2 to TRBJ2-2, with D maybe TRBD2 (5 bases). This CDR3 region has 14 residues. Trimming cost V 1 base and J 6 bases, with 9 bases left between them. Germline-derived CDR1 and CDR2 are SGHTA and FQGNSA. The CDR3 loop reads CASSLGSGAGELFF. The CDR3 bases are TGTGCCAGCAGCTTAGGCTCCGGGGCCGGGGAGCTGTTTTTT.

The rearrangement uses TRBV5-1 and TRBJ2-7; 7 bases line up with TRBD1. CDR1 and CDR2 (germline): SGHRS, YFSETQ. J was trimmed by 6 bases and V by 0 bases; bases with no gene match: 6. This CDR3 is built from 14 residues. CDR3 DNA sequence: TGCGCCAGCAGCTTGGGACAGGGTGGTCGCGAGCAGTACTTC. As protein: CASSLGQGGREQYF.

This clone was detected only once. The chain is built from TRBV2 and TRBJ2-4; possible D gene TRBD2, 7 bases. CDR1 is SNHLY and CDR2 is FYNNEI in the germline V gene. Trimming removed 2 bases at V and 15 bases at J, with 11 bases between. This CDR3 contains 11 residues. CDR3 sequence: CASSERGAGYF. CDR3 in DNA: TGTGCCAGCAGTGAACGGGGGGCGGGGTACTTC.

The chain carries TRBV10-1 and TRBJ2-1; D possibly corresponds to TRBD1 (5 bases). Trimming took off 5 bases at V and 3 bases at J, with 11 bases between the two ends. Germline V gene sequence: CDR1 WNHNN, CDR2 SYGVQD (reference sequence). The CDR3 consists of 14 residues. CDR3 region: CASSFRAYYNEQFF. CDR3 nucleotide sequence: TGCGCCAGCAGTTTCAGGGCGTACTACAATGAGCAGTTCTTC.

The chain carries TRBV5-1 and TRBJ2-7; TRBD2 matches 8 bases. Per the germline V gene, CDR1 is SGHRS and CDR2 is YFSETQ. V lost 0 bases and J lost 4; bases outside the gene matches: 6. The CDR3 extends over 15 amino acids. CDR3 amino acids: CASSLALAGTYEQYF. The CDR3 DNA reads TGCGCCAGCAGCTTGGCCCTAGCGGGCACGTACGAGCAGTACTTC.

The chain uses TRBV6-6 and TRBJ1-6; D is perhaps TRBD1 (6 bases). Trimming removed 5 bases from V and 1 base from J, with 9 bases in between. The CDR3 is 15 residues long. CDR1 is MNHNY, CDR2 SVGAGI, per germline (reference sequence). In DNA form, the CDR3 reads TGTGCCAGCAGTCAAGGACAGTCCTATAATTCACCCCTCCACTTT. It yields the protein CASSQGQSYNSPLHF.

CDR3 DNA: TGCGCCAGCAGCCAAGATACAGGGAGACTAATCTACAATGAGCAGTTCTTC. It encodes CASSQDTGRLIYNEQFF. V is TRBV4-1 and J is TRBJ2-1, with a possible D match to TRBD1 (6 bases). V lost 0 bases and J 3 bases, leaving 15 bases between the germline ends. Germline assignment: CDR1 MGHRA and CDR2 YSYEKL. The CDR3 length is 17 residues.

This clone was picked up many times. The CDR3 loop is CASSVTGAREQYF. DNA of the CDR3: TGCGCCAGCAGTGTAACAGGGGCGAGGGAGCAGTACTTC. V is TRBV10-1 and J is TRBJ2-7; 7 bases line up with TRBD1. The ends lost 4 bases at V and 7 bases at J; junction bases unmatched: 7. This CDR3 comprises 13 residues. Germline CDR1 WNHNN, CDR2 SYGVQD (reference sequence).

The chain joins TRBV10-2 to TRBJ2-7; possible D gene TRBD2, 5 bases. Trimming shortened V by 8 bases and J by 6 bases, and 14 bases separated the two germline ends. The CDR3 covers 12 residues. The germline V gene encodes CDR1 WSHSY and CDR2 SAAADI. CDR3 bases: TGCGCCAGCTCCCGGGAAGGTCGCGAGCAGTACTTC. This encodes CASSREGREQYF.

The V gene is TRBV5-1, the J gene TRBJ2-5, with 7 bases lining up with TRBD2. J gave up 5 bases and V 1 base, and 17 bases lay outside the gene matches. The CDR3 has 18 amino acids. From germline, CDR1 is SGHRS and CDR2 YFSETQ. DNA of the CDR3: TGCGCCAGCAGCTTGTGGGTTTTAGCGGCGGGAGTCGGGGAGACCCAGTACTTC. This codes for CASSLWVLAAGVGETQYF.

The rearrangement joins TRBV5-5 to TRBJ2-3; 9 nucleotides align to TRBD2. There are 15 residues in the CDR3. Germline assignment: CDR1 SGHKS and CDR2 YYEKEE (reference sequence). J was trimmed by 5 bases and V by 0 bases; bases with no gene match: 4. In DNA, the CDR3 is TGTGCCAGCAGCTTGGATAGCGGGAGTGGAGATACGCAGTATTTT. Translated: CASSLDSGSGDTQYF.

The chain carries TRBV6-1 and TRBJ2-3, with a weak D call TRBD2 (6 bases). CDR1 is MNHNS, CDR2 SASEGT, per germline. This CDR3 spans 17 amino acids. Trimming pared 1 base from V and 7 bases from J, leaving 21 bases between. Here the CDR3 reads CASSEVDYGGTPHTQYF. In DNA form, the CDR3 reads TGTGCCAGCAGTGAAGTAGATTACGGTGGGACTCCCCATACGCAGTATTTT.

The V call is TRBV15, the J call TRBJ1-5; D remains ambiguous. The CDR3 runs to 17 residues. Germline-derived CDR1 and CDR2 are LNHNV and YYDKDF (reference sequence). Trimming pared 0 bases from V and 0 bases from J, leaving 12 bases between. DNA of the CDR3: TGTGCCACCAGCAGAGATAGGAGGGCCCTTAGCAATCAGCCCCAGCATTTT. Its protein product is CATSRDRRALSNQPQHF.

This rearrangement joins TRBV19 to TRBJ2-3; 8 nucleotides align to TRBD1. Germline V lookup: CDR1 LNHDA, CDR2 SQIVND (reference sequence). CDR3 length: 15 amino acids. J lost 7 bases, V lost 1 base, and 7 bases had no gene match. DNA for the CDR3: TGTGCCAGTAGTATAGCGCCAGGGGGCGGGAATACGCAGTATTTT. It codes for CASSIAPGGGNTQYF.

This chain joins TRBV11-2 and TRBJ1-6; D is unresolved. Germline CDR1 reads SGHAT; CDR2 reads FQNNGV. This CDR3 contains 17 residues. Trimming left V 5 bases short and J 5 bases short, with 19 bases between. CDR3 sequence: CASSPTAPRFDNSPLHF. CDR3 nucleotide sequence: TGTGCCAGCAGCCCCACGGCACCCAGGTTTGATAATTCACCCCTCCACTTT.